The 3 T cell receptor beta chains given below trace back to one sample, sequenced in a study of T cells after yellow fever vaccination. TCRdb recomputed calls from the 5' RACE reads with MiXCR, one row per CDR3 protein. The sample includes approximately 160,000 distinct CDR3 sequences, approximately 10% seen only once; the top ten take about a third. The sample was CD8+ T cells sorted from PBMCs, taken 45 days after the yellow fever booster vaccination. The receptors derive from a man aged 18 to 35 who received the YFV17D yellow fever vaccine.

This chain uses TRBV12-3 or TRBV12-4 with TRBJ1-5; D call uncertain. Trimming left V 6 bases short and J 5 bases short, with 14 bases between. The CDR3 covers 14 residues. The CDR3: CASSAGKTDQPQHF. The CDR3 DNA follows: TGTGCCAGCAGCGCCGGGAAGACGGATCAGCCCCAGCATTTT.

The V gene is TRBV11-2, the J gene TRBJ2-3; 8 bases are shared with TRBD2. The CDR3 spans 16 residues. With V trimmed by 5 bases and J by 5 bases, 12 bases remained unmatched. Germline lookup yields CDR1 SGHAT and CDR2 FQNNGV. The CDR3 loop is CASSEWGGGYEDTQYF. The CDR3 coding sequence is TGTGCCAGCAGCGAATGGGGCGGGGGGTACGAAGATACGCAGTATTTT.

The chain combines TRBV6-2 or TRBV6-3 with TRBJ2-1; TRBD2 agrees at 7 bases. Germline lookup yields CDR1 MNHEY and CDR2 SVGEGT. With V trimmed by 2 bases and J by 5 bases, 3 bases remained unmatched. The CDR3 consists of 14 residues. In DNA form, the CDR3 reads TGTGCCAGCAGTTACATCCGGGAGGACAATGAGCAGTTCTTC. Its translation: CASSYIREDNEQFF.